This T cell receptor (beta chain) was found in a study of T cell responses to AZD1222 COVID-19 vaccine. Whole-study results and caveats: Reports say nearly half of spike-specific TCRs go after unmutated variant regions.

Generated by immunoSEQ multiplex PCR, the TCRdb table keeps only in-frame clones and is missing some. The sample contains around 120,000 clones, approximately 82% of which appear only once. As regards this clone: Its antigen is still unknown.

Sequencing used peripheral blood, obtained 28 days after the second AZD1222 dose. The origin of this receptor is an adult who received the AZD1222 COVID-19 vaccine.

CDR3 region: CASSSLAGRHTDTQYF. The CDR3, as DNA: TGTGCCAGCAGTTCCCTAGCGGGGAGGCACACAGATACGCAGTATTTT. The V and J genes are TRBV27 and TRBJ2-3; 9 positions agree with TRBD2. The CDR3 has 16 residues. Germline V CDR1 and CDR2: MNHEY, SMNVEV (reference sequence). The V gene end was trimmed by 4 bases and the J gene end by 2 bases; junction bases not matched to a gene: 7.